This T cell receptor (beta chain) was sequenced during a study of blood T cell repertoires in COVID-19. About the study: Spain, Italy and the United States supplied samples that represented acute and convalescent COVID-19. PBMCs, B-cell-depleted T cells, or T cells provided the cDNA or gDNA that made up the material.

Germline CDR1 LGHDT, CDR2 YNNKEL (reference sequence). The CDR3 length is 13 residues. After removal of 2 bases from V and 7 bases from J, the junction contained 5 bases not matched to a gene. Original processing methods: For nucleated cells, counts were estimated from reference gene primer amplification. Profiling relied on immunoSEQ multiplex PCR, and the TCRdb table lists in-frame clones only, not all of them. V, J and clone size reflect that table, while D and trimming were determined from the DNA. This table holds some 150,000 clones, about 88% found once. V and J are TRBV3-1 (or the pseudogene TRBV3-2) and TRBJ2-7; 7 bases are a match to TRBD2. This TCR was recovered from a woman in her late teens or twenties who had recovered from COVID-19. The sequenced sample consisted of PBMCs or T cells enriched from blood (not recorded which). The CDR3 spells CASSQYLAEEQYF. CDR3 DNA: TGTGCCAGCAGCCAATACCTAGCGGAAGAGCAGTACTTC.